This entry lists 20 T cell receptor beta chains sequenced from one sample in a study of T cell responses to AZD1222 COVID-19 vaccine. Clones were read by immunoSEQ multiplex PCR, and TCRdb kept only the in-frame ones, dropping some. Of some 120,000 clones in the sample, about 91% were seen once. Here the sequenced sample was peripheral blood, taken on day 0 of AZD1222 vaccination. Receptors originate from an adult in good health.

This clone was seen once. The gene calls are TRBV27 and TRBJ2-1; TRBD1 agrees at 7 bases. Germline V CDR1 and CDR2: MNHEY, SMNVEV (reference sequence). The V and J ends lost 4 bases and 4 bases, in that order; junction bases with no gene match: 10. CDR3 length equals 16 residues. The CDR3 bases are TGTGCCAGCAGTTCCTACAGGGGCTCCTCTTACAATGAGCAGTTCTTC. Translated, it gives CASSSYRGSSYNEQFF.

The V call is TRBV18, the J call TRBJ1-4, with a possible D match to TRBD1 (5 bases). Germline V gene sequence: CDR1 KGHSH, CDR2 LQKENI. The CDR3 has 16 amino acids. Trimming pared 0 bases from V and 2 bases from J, leaving 10 bases between. In DNA form, the CDR3 reads TGTGCCAGCTCACCACCCGGGGCGGGTACTAATGAAAAACTGTTTTTT. As protein: CASSPPGAGTNEKLFF.

The chain links TRBV7-9 to TRBJ2-3, with 7 bases that match TRBD2. Germline V lookup: CDR1 SEHNR, CDR2 FQNEAQ (reference sequence). V gave up 3 bases and J gave up 8 bases; unmatched junction bases: 2. The CDR3 has 12 residues. This CDR3 is CASSLGEGTQYF. The CDR3 coding sequence is TGTGCCAGCAGCTTGGGGGAGGGTACGCAGTATTTT. Using reference TRBV7-9 and TRBJ2-3 for the parts outside the CDR3, the full variable domain is DTGVSQNPRHKITKRGQNVTFRCDPISEHNRLYWYRQTLGQGPEFLTYFQNEAQLEKSRLLSDRFSAERPKGSFSTLEIQRTEQGDSAMYLCASSLGEGTQYFGPGTRLTVL.

CDR3 protein: CASRIDRGFSEYGYTF. The CDR3, as DNA: TGTGCCAGTAGAATTGACAGGGGATTTTCGGAGTATGGCTACACCTTC. The chain joins TRBV19 to TRBJ1-2; 8 positions agree with TRBD1. Germline values: CDR1 LNHDA, CDR2 SQIVND (reference sequence). This CDR3 is built from 16 residues. J was trimmed by 5 bases and V by 6 bases; bases with no gene match: 14.

The V gene is TRBV4-2, the J gene TRBJ2-1, with 13 bases identical to TRBD2. This CDR3 is built from 19 residues. Trimming took 2 bases from V and 6 from J; bases not matched to a gene: 13. CDR1 is LGHNA, CDR2 YNFKEQ, per germline. CDR3 protein: CASSQTPQRTSGRRNEQFF. The CDR3 region has the DNA TGTGCCAGCAGCCAAACTCCTCAACGGACTAGCGGGAGACGCAATGAGCAGTTCTTC.

V usage is TRBV6-1 and J usage is TRBJ2-7; D gene uncertain. This CDR3 is built from 14 residues. Trimming took off 0 bases at V and 3 bases at J, with 9 bases between the two ends. Germline loops: CDR1 MNHNS, CDR2 SASEGT. CDR3 nucleotide sequence: TGTGCCAGCAGTGAAGCTTACGGATACTACGAGCAGTACTTC. It is translated as CASSEAYGYYEQYF.

V gene TRBV19 combines with J gene TRBJ1-2; D remains unclear. Trimming cost V 7 bases and J 2 bases, with 17 bases left between them. In germline, CDR1 is LNHDA, CDR2 SQIVND (reference sequence). The CDR3 is 15 amino acids. The CDR3: CASTITDNYNYGYTF. The CDR3, as DNA: TGTGCCAGTACGATAACAGACAACTACAACTATGGCTACACCTTC. Looking up the rest from reference TRBV19 and TRBJ1-2 gives the full variable domain: DGGITQSPKYLFRKEGQNVTLSCEQNLNHDAMYWYRQDPGQGLRLIYYSQIVNDFQKGDIAEGYSVSREKKESFPLTVTSAQKNPTAFYLCASTITDNYNYGYTFGSGTRLTVV.

This clone was seen a few times. This rearrangement joins TRBV6-5 to TRBJ2-5, with no clear D. V lost 0 bases to trimming and J lost 4 bases, with 9 bases between them. This CDR3 comprises 14 residues. Germline V gene lookup returns CDR1 MNHEY and CDR2 SVGAGI. CDR3 DNA sequence: TGTGCCAGCAGTTACTCGGCAGGCGGAGAGACCCAGTACTTC. Its translation: CASSYSAGGETQYF.

This clone was seen a single time. V gene TRBV19 combines with J gene TRBJ2-7, with 10 bases fitting TRBD2. Germline loops: CDR1 LNHDA, CDR2 SQIVND (reference sequence). J gave up 3 bases and V 3 bases, and 14 bases lay outside the gene matches. This CDR3 region has 18 residues. CDR3 sequence reads: CASSISNLRTSGYYEQYF. CDR3 coding DNA: TGTGCCAGTAGTATCTCTAACCTTCGGACTAGCGGTTACTACGAGCAGTACTTC.

This chain connects TRBV28 to TRBJ2-5; 8 nucleotides match TRBD2. V lost 1 base and J lost 1; bases outside the gene matches: 5. Germline values: CDR1 MDHEN, CDR2 SYDVKM. This CDR3 comprises 16 residues. The CDR3, as DNA: TGTGCCAGCAGTTTATTGACTAGCGTGATCCAAGAGACCCAGTACTTC. Translation gives CASSLLTSVIQETQYF.

The chain uses TRBV11-2 and TRBJ1-6; 7 nucleotides agree with TRBD1. This CDR3 contains 15 residues. Germline values: CDR1 SGHAT, CDR2 FQNNGV. The ends lost 3 bases at V and 5 bases at J; junction bases unmatched: 4. CDR3 amino acids: CASSFRQGNNSPLHF. In nucleotides, the CDR3 is TGTGCCAGCAGCTTTAGACAGGGAAATAATTCACCCCTCCACTTT.

The chain uses TRBV14 and TRBJ2-1; maybe TRBD1 (5 bases). The CDR3 has 13 residues. The germline gives CDR1 SGHDN, CDR2 FVKESK. The V end lost 4 bases, the J end lost 7 bases, and 11 bases lay between the germline ends. The CDR3 DNA sequence: TGTGCCAGCAGCCGCCAGGGTCGGAATGAGCAGTTCTTC. Its translation: CASSRQGRNEQFF.

The chain is built from TRBV28 and TRBJ2-7, with no clear D. The germline V gene has CDR1 MDHEN and CDR2 SYDVKM. Trimming removed 6 bases from V and 0 bases from J, with 21 bases in between. The CDR3 has 17 amino acids. CDR3 sequence (DNA): TGTGCCAGCAGCCCCTTCCCCATGCCGCCGATCTCCTACGAGCAGTACTTC. The encoded protein is CASSPFPMPPISYEQYF.

This chain uses TRBV7-2 with TRBJ1-4, with a weak D call TRBD1 (6 bases). Germline-derived CDR1 and CDR2 are SGHTA and FQGNSA. Trimming stripped 5 bases from V and 7 bases from J, with 17 bases between. This CDR3 is 15 amino acids long. The CDR3 region is CASSQPGGRSEKLFF. For the CDR3, the DNA is TGTGCCAGCAGCCAACCTGGGGGCAGGAGTGAAAAACTGTTTTTT. Combining the CDR3 with reference TRBV7-2 and TRBJ1-4 gives the whole variable domain GAGVSQSPSNKVTEKGKDVELRCDPISGHTALYWYRQSLGQGLEFLIYFQGNSAPDKSGLPSDRFSAERTGGSVSTLTIQRTQQEDSAVYLCASSQPGGRSEKLFFGSGTQLSVL.

The rearrangement uses TRBV7-7 and TRBJ2-5, with TRBD2 identical over 8 bases. The ends lost 2 bases at V and 1 base at J; junction bases unmatched: 3. Germline V gene data show CDR1 as SSHAT and CDR2 as FNYEAQ (reference sequence). There are 15 residues in the CDR3. CDR3 coding DNA: TGTGCCAGCAGCTTAAAGCGGGGGATCCAAGAGACCCAGTACTTC. It codes for CASSLKRGIQETQYF.

The chain couples TRBV7-2 to TRBJ2-7, with 8 bases fitting TRBD1. Trimming took 1 base from V and 2 from J; bases not matched to a gene: 7. Germline lookup yields CDR1 SGHTA and CDR2 FQGNSA. This CDR3 contains 16 residues. The DNA of the CDR3 is TGTGCCAGCAGCTTAGGTTCCCACAGGGGGACCTACGAGCAGTACTTC. It yields the protein CASSLGSHRGTYEQYF.

The genes are TRBV3-1 (or the pseudogene TRBV3-2) and TRBJ1-2, with D uncertain. Trimming shortened V by 2 bases and J by 7 bases, and 14 bases separated the two germline ends. Germline V CDR1 and CDR2: LGHDT, YNNKEL (reference sequence). There are 14 residues in the CDR3. DNA of the CDR3: TGTGCCAGCAGCCAACCTCTTCCCAGCGTTGGCTACACCTTC. The encoded protein is CASSQPLPSVGYTF.

The chain has TRBV19 and TRBJ2-2, with D possibly matching TRBD2 (5 bases). The CDR3 spans 14 residues. Per the germline V gene, CDR1 is LNHDA and CDR2 is SQIVND (reference sequence). The V gene lost 5 bases and the J gene lost 6 bases, with 13 bases spanning the gap. Here the CDR3 reads CASSLEIGAGELFF. Here the CDR3 DNA reads TGTGCCAGTAGTTTGGAGATCGGGGCCGGGGAGCTGTTTTTT. Drawing the rest from reference TRBV19 and TRBJ2-2, the complete variable domain is DGGITQSPKYLFRKEGQNVTLSCEQNLNHDAMYWYRQDPGQGLRLIYYSQIVNDFQKGDIAEGYSVSREKKESFPLTVTSAQKNPTAFYLCASSLEIGAGELFFGEGSRLTVL.

The V and J genes are TRBV6-5 and TRBJ2-7; D gene ambiguous. Per germline, CDR1 MNHEY and CDR2 SVGAGI. This CDR3 comprises 13 residues. With 7 bases removed from V and 5 bases from J, the gap between germline ends came to 15 bases. CDR3 sequence (DNA): TGTGCCAGCAATAGAAGGACCCATGACGAGCAGTACTTC. Translated: CASNRRTHDEQYF.

This chain uses TRBV7-6 with TRBJ1-2, with D possibly matching TRBD1 (6 bases). CDR1 and CDR2 (germline): SGHVS, FNYEAQ. Trimming pared 0 bases from V and 1 base from J, leaving 12 bases between. The CDR3 totals 16 residues. This CDR3 reads CASSLAPGGRNYGYTF. In DNA, the CDR3 is TGTGCCAGCAGCTTAGCGCCGGGGGGGCGTAACTATGGCTACACCTTC.